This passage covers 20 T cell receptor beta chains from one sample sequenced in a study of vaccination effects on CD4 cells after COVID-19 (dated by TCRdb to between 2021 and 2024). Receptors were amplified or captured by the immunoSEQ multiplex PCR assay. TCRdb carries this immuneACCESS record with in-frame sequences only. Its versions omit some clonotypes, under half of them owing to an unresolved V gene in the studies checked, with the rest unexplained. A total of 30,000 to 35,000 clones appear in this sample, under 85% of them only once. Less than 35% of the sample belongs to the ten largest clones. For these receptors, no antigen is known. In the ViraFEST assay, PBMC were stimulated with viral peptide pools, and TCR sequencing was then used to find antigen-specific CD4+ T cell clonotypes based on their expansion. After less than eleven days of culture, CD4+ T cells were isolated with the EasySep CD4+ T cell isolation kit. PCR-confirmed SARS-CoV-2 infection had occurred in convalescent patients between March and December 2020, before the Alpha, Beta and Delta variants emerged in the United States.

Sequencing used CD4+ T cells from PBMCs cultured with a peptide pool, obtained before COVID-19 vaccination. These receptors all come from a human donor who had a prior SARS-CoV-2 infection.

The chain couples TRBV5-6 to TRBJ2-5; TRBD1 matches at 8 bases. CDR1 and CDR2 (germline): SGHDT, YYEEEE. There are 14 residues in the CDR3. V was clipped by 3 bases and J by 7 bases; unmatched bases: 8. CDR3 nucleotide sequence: TGTGCCAGCAGCTCAGGGGGCGCAGGCGGGACCCAGTACTTC. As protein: CASSSGGAGGTQYF.

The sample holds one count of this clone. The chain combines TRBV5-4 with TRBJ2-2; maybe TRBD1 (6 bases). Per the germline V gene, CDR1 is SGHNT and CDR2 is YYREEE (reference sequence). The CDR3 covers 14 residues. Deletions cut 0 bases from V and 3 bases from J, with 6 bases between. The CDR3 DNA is TGTGCCAGCAGCTTGGGACAGGACACCGGGGAGCTGTTTTTT. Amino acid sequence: CASSLGQDTGELFF.

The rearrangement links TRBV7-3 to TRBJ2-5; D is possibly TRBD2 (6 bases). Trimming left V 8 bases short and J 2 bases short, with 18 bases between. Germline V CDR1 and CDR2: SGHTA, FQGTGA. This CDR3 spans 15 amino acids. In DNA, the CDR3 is TGTGCCAGCGGCCGGGACGGGAGATGGCAAGAGACCCAGTACTTC. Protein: CASGRDGRWQETQYF.

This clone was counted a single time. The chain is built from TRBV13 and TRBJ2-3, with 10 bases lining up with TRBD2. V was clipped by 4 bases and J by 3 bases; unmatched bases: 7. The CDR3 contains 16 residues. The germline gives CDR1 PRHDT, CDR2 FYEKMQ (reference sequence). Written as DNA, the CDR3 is TGTGCCAGCAGCTCACAAGCGGGAGGGGTGACAGATACGCAGTATTTT. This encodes CASSSQAGGVTDTQYF.

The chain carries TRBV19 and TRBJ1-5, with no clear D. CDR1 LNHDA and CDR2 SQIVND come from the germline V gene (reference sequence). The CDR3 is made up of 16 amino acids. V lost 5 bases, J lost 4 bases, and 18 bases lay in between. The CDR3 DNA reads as TGTGCCAGTAGTTCCCTCGTAGGAACCATTAATCAGCCCCAGCATTTT. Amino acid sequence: CASSSLVGTINQPQHF.

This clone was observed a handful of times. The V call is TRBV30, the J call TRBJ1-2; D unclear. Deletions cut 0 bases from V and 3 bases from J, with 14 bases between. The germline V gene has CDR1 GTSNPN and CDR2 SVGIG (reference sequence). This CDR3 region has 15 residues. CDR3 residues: CAWSVGGLLDYGYTF. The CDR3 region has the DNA TGTGCCTGGAGTGTCGGCGGACTTTTGGACTATGGCTACACCTTC.

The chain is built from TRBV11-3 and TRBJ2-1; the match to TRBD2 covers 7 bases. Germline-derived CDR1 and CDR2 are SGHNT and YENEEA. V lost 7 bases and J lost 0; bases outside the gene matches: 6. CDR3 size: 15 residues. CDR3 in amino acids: CASTPREYSYNEQFF. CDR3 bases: TGTGCCAGCACACCGCGGGAGTACTCCTACAATGAGCAGTTCTTC.

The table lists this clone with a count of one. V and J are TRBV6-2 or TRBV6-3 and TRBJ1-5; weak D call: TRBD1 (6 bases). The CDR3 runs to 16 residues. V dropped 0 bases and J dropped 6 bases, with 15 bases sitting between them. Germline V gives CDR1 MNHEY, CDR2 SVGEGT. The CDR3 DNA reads TGTGCCAGCAGTTACTCGACACAGGGTTGGGGTCAGCCCCAGCATTTT. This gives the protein CASSYSTQGWGQPQHF.

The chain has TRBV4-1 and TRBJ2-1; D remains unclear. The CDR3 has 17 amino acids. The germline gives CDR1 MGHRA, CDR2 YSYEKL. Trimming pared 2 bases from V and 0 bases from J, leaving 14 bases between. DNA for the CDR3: TGCGCCAGCAGCCAACTTCTAACTCGGGCCTCCTACAATGAGCAGTTCTTC. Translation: CASSQLLTRASYNEQFF.

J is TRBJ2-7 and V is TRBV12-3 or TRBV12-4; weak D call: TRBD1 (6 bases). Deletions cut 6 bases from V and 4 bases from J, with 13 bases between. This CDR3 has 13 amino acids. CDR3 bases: TGTGCCAGCAGCCTCTTAGGGGGTTACGAGCAGTACTTC. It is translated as CASSLLGGYEQYF.

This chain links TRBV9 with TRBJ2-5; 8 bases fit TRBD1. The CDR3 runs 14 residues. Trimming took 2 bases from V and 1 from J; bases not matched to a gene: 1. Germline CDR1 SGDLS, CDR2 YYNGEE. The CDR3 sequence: CASSVDRGQETQYF. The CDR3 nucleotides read TGTGCCAGCAGCGTTGACAGGGGCCAAGAGACCCAGTACTTC.

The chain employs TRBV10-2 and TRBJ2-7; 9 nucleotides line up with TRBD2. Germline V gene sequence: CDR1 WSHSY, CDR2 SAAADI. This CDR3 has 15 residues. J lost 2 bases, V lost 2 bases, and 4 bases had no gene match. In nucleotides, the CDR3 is TGCGCCAGCAGTGAGGAGGCGGGAGGGCCCTACGAGCAGTACTTC. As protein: CASSEEAGGPYEQYF.

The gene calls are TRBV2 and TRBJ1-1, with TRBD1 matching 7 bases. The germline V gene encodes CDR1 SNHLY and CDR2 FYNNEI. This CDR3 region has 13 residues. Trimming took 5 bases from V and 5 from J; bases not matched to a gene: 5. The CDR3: CASSIQGGTEAFF. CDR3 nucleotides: TGTGCCAGCAGTATCCAGGGGGGGACTGAAGCTTTCTTT.

The CDR3 reads CASSPPTGGYTEQFF. The CDR3 region has the DNA TGTGCCAGCTCACCACCCACAGGGGGCTATACTGAGCAGTTCTTC. This chain connects TRBV18 to TRBJ2-1, with 9 bases that match TRBD1. With V trimmed by 0 bases and J by 9 bases, 6 bases remained unmatched. The CDR3 contains 15 residues. The germline V gene encodes CDR1 KGHSH and CDR2 LQKENI.

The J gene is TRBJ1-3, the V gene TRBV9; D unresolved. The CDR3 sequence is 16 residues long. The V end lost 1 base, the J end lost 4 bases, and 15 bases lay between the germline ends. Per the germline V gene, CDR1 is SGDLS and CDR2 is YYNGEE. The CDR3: CASSVSETPWGNTIYF. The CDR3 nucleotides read TGTGCCAGCAGCGTATCGGAAACCCCTTGGGGAAACACCATATATTTT.

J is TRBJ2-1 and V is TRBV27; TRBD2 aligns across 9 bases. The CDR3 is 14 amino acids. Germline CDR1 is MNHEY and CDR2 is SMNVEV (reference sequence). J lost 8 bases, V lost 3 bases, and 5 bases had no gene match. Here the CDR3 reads CASSFSGRGDEQFF. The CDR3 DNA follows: TGTGCCAGCAGTTTTAGCGGGAGAGGGGATGAGCAGTTCTTC.

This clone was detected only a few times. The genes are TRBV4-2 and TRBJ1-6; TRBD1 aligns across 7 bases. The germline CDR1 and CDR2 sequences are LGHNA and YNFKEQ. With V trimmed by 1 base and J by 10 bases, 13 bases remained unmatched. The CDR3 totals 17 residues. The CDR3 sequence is CASSQVPLAGGSSPLHF. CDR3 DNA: TGTGCCAGCAGCCAAGTCCCTCTGGCAGGGGGTTCGTCACCCCTCCACTTT.

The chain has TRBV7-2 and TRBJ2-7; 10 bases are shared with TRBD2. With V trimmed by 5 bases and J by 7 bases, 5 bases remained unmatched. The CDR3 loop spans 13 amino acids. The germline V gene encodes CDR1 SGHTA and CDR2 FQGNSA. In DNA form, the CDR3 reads TGTGCCAGCAGCATAAGCGGGGGGGGAGAGCAGTACTTC. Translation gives CASSISGGGEQYF.

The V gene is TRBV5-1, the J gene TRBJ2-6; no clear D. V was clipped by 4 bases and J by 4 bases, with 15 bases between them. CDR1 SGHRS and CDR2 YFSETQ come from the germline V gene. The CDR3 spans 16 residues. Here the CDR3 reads CASSQNEVSGANVLTF. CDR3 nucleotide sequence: TGCGCCAGCAGCCAAAATGAGGTATCGGGGGCCAACGTCCTGACTTTC.

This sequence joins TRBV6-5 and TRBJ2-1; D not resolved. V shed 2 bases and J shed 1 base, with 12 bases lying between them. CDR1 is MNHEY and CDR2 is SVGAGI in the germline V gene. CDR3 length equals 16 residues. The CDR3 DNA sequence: TGTGCCAGCAGTTACGTCAGCCCTCCATCCTACAATGAGCAGTTCTTC. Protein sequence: CASSYVSPPSYNEQFF.